Below, 17 T cell receptor beta chains from the same sample are listed, as sequenced in a study of cytomegalovirus exposure and HLA in healthy donors. The PCR contained 60 Vbeta and 13 Jbeta primers. TCRdb's copy holds only in-frame clones and misses some; the assay was immunoSEQ multiplex PCR. The sample has about 170,000 clones. Sample: PBMCs. These receptors came from a woman under 30 in good health and CMV-seropositive.

The rearrangement joins TRBV27 to TRBJ1-2; D is unclear. The V and J ends lost 6 bases and 2 bases respectively, with 16 bases between them. CDR1 and CDR2 (germline): MNHEY, SMNVEV (reference sequence). This CDR3 is 15 amino acids long. The CDR3 DNA is TGTGCCAGCAGGCGTATGGTAGCCGGAAACTATGGCTACACCTTC. This translates into CASRRMVAGNYGYTF.

The chain combines TRBV7-9 with TRBJ2-5; 10 nucleotides align to TRBD2. The CDR3 is made up of 13 amino acids. Trimming at V came to 11 bases and at J to 4 bases, leaving 7 bases not matched to a gene. CDR1 and CDR2 (germline): SEHNR, FQNEAQ (reference sequence). The CDR3 nucleotides are TGTGCCGGTACTAGCGGGGCCCCAGAGACCCAGTACTTC. It codes for CAGTSGAPETQYF.

The chain uses TRBV7-9 and TRBJ2-5, with 7 bases lining up with TRBD1. CDR3 length: 16 residues. The J segment lost 4 bases and the V segment lost 1 base, leaving 9 bases of the junction unmatched. From germline, CDR1 is SEHNR and CDR2 FQNEAQ (reference sequence). The CDR3 region has the DNA TGTGCCAGCAGCTTAGGGACAGGTCGTTTGGGAGAGACCCAGTACTTC. Its translation: CASSLGTGRLGETQYF.

Points on this clone: This sample also contains other DNA sequences that code for the same CDR3. The chain carries TRBV9 and TRBJ1-3; weak D call: TRBD1 (5 bases). There are 13 residues in the CDR3. The germline gives CDR1 SGDLS, CDR2 YYNGEE. V lost 4 bases and J lost 3, with 8 bases in between. CDR3 DNA: TGTGCCAGCAGCAGGGGTGATGGAAACACCATATATTTT. It is translated as CASSRGDGNTIYF.

This chain uses TRBV19 with TRBJ1-3; D is perhaps TRBD1 (6 bases). V dropped 5 bases and J dropped 4 bases, with 15 bases sitting between them. The CDR3 sequence is 15 residues long. CDR1 and CDR2 from the germline V gene are LNHDA and SQIVND (reference sequence). The CDR3 DNA is TGTGCCAGTAGTCCCACAACAGGGTACGGAAACACCATATATTTT. It specifies CASSPTTGYGNTIYF.

The rearrangement joins TRBV9 to TRBJ2-2, with 12 bases fitting TRBD2. Germline values: CDR1 SGDLS, CDR2 YYNGEE. The J segment lost 6 bases and the V segment lost 4 bases, leaving 7 bases of the junction unmatched. CDR3 size: 16 residues. The CDR3 reads CASSLAGGPMSGELFF. The CDR3 nucleotides are TGTGCCAGCAGCCTAGCGGGGGGGCCAATGTCCGGGGAGCTGTTTTTT.

V gene TRBV18 combines with J gene TRBJ2-7, with 9 bases that match TRBD1. This CDR3 contains 14 residues. Per the germline V gene, CDR1 is KGHSH and CDR2 is LQKENI. Trimming took 4 bases from V and 0 from J; bases not matched to a gene: 1. The CDR3 protein is CASSRQGVSYEQYF. The CDR3 DNA is TGTGCCAGCTCACGACAGGGGGTCTCCTACGAGCAGTACTTC.

This chain links TRBV5-4 with TRBJ2-3, with TRBD2 as a possible D gene (6 bases). V lost 4 bases, J lost 1 base, and 16 bases lay in between. Germline V gene lookup returns CDR1 SGHNT and CDR2 YYREEE (reference sequence). The CDR3 runs to 16 residues. CDR3 sequence (DNA): TGTGCCAGCAGCGAATTCGGGGGTGGTGGCACAGATACGCAGTATTTT. It encodes CASSEFGGGGTDTQYF. The full variable domain, completed using reference TRBV5-4 and TRBJ2-3, is ETGVTQSPTHLIKTRGQQVTLRCSSQSGHNTVSWYQQALGQGPQFIFQYYREEENGRGNFPPRFSGLQFPNYSSELNVNALELDDSALYLCASSEFGGGGTDTQYFGPGTRLTVL.

This sequence joins TRBV19 and TRBJ1-1, with TRBD1 matching over 12 bases. This CDR3 spans 17 amino acids. Germline trimming cut 2 bases from V and 8 bases from J; bases unmatched to any gene: 12. Looked up from germline, CDR1 is LNHDA and CDR2 is SQIVND (reference sequence). CDR3 DNA sequence: TGTGCCAGTAGTATATCCCGGGACAGGGGGCCTGTGTGGGAAGCTTTCTTT. It is translated as CASSISRDRGPVWEAFF.

The chain couples TRBV6-4 to TRBJ1-5; D gene uncertain. Germline V gene data show CDR1 as MRHNA and CDR2 as SNTAGT. The CDR3 has 15 residues. V was clipped by 2 bases and J by 0 bases, with 8 bases between them. CDR3 sequence (DNA): TGTGCCAGCAGTGACGTTGGCGGTAGCAATCAGCCCCAGCATTTT. This encodes CASSDVGGSNQPQHF.

J is TRBJ2-1 and V is TRBV5-1, with D perhaps TRBD2 (6 bases). V was cut by 0 bases and J by 4 bases, with 11 bases left in between. The CDR3 has 15 residues. Germline CDR1 SGHRS, CDR2 YFSETQ. CDR3 protein: CASSLDGRGYNEQFF. For the CDR3, the DNA is TGCGCCAGCAGCTTGGACGGCCGGGGGTACAATGAGCAGTTCTTC.

This rearrangement joins TRBV14 to TRBJ2-7; D is undetermined. From germline, CDR1 is SGHDN and CDR2 FVKESK. Trimming took 4 bases from V and 6 from J, leaving 13 bases between them. The CDR3 has 13 residues. CDR3 coding DNA: TGTGCCAGCAGCCTTTCGACTGCCTCCGAGCAGTACTTC. Protein product: CASSLSTASEQYF.

The chain combines TRBV7-2 with TRBJ1-2, with D perhaps matching TRBD1 (6 bases). In germline, CDR1 is SGHTA, CDR2 FQGNSA. The CDR3 totals 13 residues. Trimming shortened V by 5 bases and J by 8 bases, and 15 bases separated the two germline ends. The chain's CDR3 is CASSIQRGYGYTF. The CDR3 bases are TGTGCCAGCAGCATACAGAGGGGGTACGGCTACACCTTC.

The chain uses TRBV2 and TRBJ2-1; D might be TRBD2 (7 bases). Germline V CDR1 and CDR2: SNHLY, FYNNEI. Deletions cut 5 bases from V and 3 bases from J, with 14 bases between. This CDR3 region has 15 residues. In DNA form, the CDR3 reads TGTGCCAGCAGTCAAAGGGGGGGGAGCTACAATGAGCAGTTCTTC. Protein product: CASSQRGGSYNEQFF.

The chain is built from TRBV18 and TRBJ1-1; D is perhaps TRBD1 (5 bases). The V and J ends lost 3 bases and 4 bases respectively, with 15 bases between them. CDR3 length equals 15 residues. Germline CDR1 and CDR2: KGHSH and LQKENI. The CDR3 loop reads CASSPRQSGGTEAFF. The CDR3 DNA reads TGTGCCAGCTCACCCAGACAGTCCGGTGGCACTGAAGCTTTCTTT.

V usage is TRBV7-2 and J usage is TRBJ2-3, with D possibly TRBD1 on 6 matching bases. CDR1 is SGHTA and CDR2 is FQGNSA in the germline V gene. V was pared by 5 bases and J by 1 base, with 19 bases between. This CDR3 spans 17 amino acids. This CDR3 reads CASSHYREIEGTDTQYF. The CDR3 DNA sequence: TGTGCCAGCAGCCATTACAGGGAGATTGAGGGCACAGATACGCAGTATTTT.

The chain has TRBV6-5 and TRBJ1-5, with TRBD1 matching 7 bases. The CDR3 loop spans 15 amino acids. The trim removed 5 bases at V and 0 bases at J, leaving 4 bases unmatched. Germline V gene data show CDR1 as MNHEY and CDR2 as SVGAGI. CDR3 in DNA: TGTGCCAGCAGTCTTTACAGGGGTAGCAATCAGCCCCAGCATTTT. Its protein is CASSLYRGSNQPQHF.